Below are 12 T cell receptor beta chains sequenced from a single sample in a study of T-cell reconstitution after alpha-beta-depleted transplantation in children. It was with unique molecular identifiers that the TCRbeta library was prepared. TCRdb recomputed calls from the PCR reads with MiXCR, one row per CDR3 protein. Here the sample spans around 380,000 distinct CDR3 sequences, 11% being singletons. Sequencing was performed on PBMCs from the stem cell graft donor, taken from the stem cell graft. These receptors all stem from a human donor who donated a stem cell graft to a child with acute myeloid leukemia.

The chain recombines TRBV20-1 with TRBJ1-1, with 12 bases lining up with TRBD1. The CDR3 runs 13 residues. The V and J ends lost 5 bases and 10 bases, in that order; junction bases with no gene match: 8. Looked up from germline, CDR1 is DFQATT and CDR2 is SNEGSKA (reference sequence). The CDR3 is CSADPGQGARAFF. CDR3 nucleotide sequence: TGCAGTGCTGATCCGGGACAGGGGGCGAGAGCTTTCTTT.

This clonotype was counted many times. The V gene is TRBV7-2, the J gene TRBJ1-2; TRBD1 agrees at 11 bases. The CDR3 has 16 amino acids. Trimming at V came to 0 bases and at J to 7 bases, leaving 7 bases not matched to a gene. Germline CDR1 SGHTA, CDR2 FQGNSA. CDR3 residues: CASSLALGQGAPGYTF. The CDR3 coding sequence is TGTGCCAGCAGCTTAGCCCTAGGACAGGGGGCGCCTGGCTACACCTTC.

The V call is TRBV3-1, the J call TRBJ1-6, with a tentative D call TRBD1 (5 bases). V lost 1 base, J lost 10 bases, and 14 bases lay in between. This CDR3 contains 15 residues. Germline loops: CDR1 LGHDT, CDR2 YNNKEL (reference sequence). The CDR3 here is CASSQAVMSGSPLHF. CDR3 in DNA: TGTGCCAGCAGCCAAGCGGTTATGTCAGGGTCACCCCTCCACTTT.

This chain's CDR3 is CASQRDRGQSPLHF. The CDR3 nucleotides are TGCGCCAGCCAGAGGGACAGGGGGCAATCACCCCTCCACTTT. The chain combines TRBV5-1 with TRBJ1-6; 12 nucleotides line up with TRBD1. V lost 7 bases and J lost 10; bases outside the gene matches: 6. The CDR3 contains 14 residues. Germline-derived CDR1 and CDR2 are SGHRS and YFSETQ.

This clonotype has more than one count but fewer than ten. The rearrangement links TRBV12-3 or TRBV12-4 to TRBJ2-1; TRBD1 agrees at 11 bases. The J segment lost 4 bases and the V segment lost 5 bases, leaving 13 bases of the junction unmatched. The CDR3 has 18 amino acids. The CDR3 nucleotides are TGTGCCAGCAGTCCTGAGGGACAGGGGGTCGAGACTTACAATGAGCAGTTCTTC. Protein product: CASSPEGQGVETYNEQFF.

This clonotype was counted many times. In DNA, the CDR3 is TGCGCCAGCAGCCCCGGACAGACGAACACCGGGGAGCTGTTTTTT. Its translation: CASSPGQTNTGELFF. The rearrangement joins TRBV5-1 to TRBJ2-2; D possibly corresponds to TRBD1 (6 bases). The CDR3 extends over 15 amino acids. From germline, CDR1 is SGHRS and CDR2 YFSETQ. Trimming shortened V by 4 bases and J by 0 bases, and 10 bases separated the two germline ends.

The sample holds many counts of this clonotype. The genes are TRBV11-2 and TRBJ2-2, with 8 bases lining up with TRBD1. CDR3 length equals 17 residues. Germline CDR1 is SGHAT and CDR2 is FQNNGV. Trimming took 2 bases from V and 5 from J; bases not matched to a gene: 10. This CDR3 is CASSLIPQGAGTGELFF. The CDR3 region has the DNA TGTGCCAGCAGCTTAATTCCGCAGGGGGCGGGAACCGGGGAGCTGTTTTTT.

The chain carries TRBV7-2 and TRBJ2-1; 8 nucleotides match TRBD1. The trim removed 5 bases at V and 7 bases at J, leaving 7 bases unmatched. CDR1 and CDR2 from the germline V gene are SGHTA and FQGNSA. The CDR3 is 14 residues long. The CDR3 here is CASSTTTGVNEQFF. The CDR3 DNA follows: TGTGCCAGCAGCACCACGACAGGGGTAAATGAGCAGTTCTTC.

This clonotype was seen only a few times. The chain joins TRBV5-1 to TRBJ1-2; no definite D call. The CDR3 has 13 residues. Germline CDR1 is SGHRS and CDR2 is YFSETQ. V lost 4 bases, J lost 4 bases, and 11 bases lay in between. CDR3 in DNA: TGCGCCAGCAGCCCGATCCCGATCTATGGCTACACCTTC. Encoded protein: CASSPIPIYGYTF.

In its sample, this clonotype was seen a few times. The chain is built from TRBV7-6 and TRBJ2-1; D remains unclear. Trimming shortened V by 0 bases and J by 0 bases, and 6 bases separated the two germline ends. The CDR3 is 15 residues long. Per germline, CDR1 SGHVS and CDR2 FNYEAQ. This CDR3 is CASSLAQNSYNEQFF. The CDR3 DNA follows: TGTGCCAGCAGCTTAGCACAGAACTCCTACAATGAGCAGTTCTTC.

This clonotype was observed many times. The chain joins TRBV5-6 to TRBJ2-5, with 7 bases identical to TRBD2. The CDR3 length is 13 residues. With 1 base clipped from V and 4 bases from J, the junction kept 1 base outside the gene matches. Germline values: CDR1 SGHDT, CDR2 YYEEEE. As DNA, the CDR3 is TGTGCCAGCAGCTTGTCGGGGGGAGAGACCCAGTACTTC. Residues: CASSLSGGETQYF.

This sequence joins TRBV18 and TRBJ2-1; a weak D match, TRBD1 (6 bases). The length of the CDR3 is 15 residues. CDR1 is KGHSH and CDR2 is LQKENI in the germline V gene. V shed 4 bases and J shed 8 bases, with 18 bases lying between them. CDR3 nucleotide sequence: TGTGCCAGCTCACTGACAGGTTTCTTGGACGATGAGCAGTTCTTC. Protein sequence: CASSLTGFLDDEQFF. Based on the CDR3 plus reference TRBV18 and TRBJ2-1, the full variable domain is NAGVMQNPRHLVRRRGQEARLRCSPMKGHSHVYWYRQLPEEGLKFMVYLQKENIIDESGMPKERFSAEFPKEGPSILRIQQVVRGDSAAYFCASSLTGFLDDEQFFGPGTRLTVL.